The rows below give T cell receptor beta chains drawn from one sample of a study of T-cell reconstitution after alpha-beta-depleted transplantation in children. TCRdb called the PCR reads again in MiXCR, with one record for every CDR3 protein. This table holds hundreds of thousands of distinct CDR3 sequences, approximately 12% found once. The material was PBMCs, mostly from graft donor cells, obtained 360 days after TCRalphabeta/CD19-depleted stem cell transplant. These receptors were obtained from a male patient under 18 who had a stem cell transplant for acute myeloid leukemia, so the T cells may come from the graft donor. CDR3s include the opening cysteine and the closing phenylalanine or tryptophan. Each record gives: clone size, V gene, J gene, D gene, CDR3 DNA, CDR3 protein. The D gene is left open where the match is weak. Size tells how often a clone was seen (once, few, many) or the class of an expanded clone, and some rows leave it out.

clone_size: NA
v_call: TRBV6-2/TRBV6-3
j_call: TRBJ2-3
d_call: NA
cdr3_nt: TGTGCCAGCAGTTGGGAAGATACGCAGTATTTT
cdr3_aa: CASSWEDTQYF

clone_size: NA
v_call: TRBV11-2
j_call: TRBJ2-2
d_call: NA
cdr3_nt: TGTGCCAGCAGCTCGCGGGACAGCTTGGGGGAGCTGTTTTTT
cdr3_aa: CASSSRDSLGELFF

clone_size: many
v_call: TRBV28
j_call: TRBJ2-1
d_call: TRBD2
cdr3_nt: TGTGCCAGCAGTTTATCCCTCCATACTAGCGGGACGGGAAGTGAGCAGTTCTTC
cdr3_aa: CASSLSLHTSGTGSEQFF

clone_size: many
v_call: TRBV30
j_call: TRBJ1-3
d_call: NA
cdr3_nt: TGTGCCTGGAGTAGGGGGGACTCTGGAAACACCATATATTTT
cdr3_aa: CAWSRGDSGNTIYF

clone_size: few
v_call: TRBV7-2
j_call: TRBJ2-7
d_call: TRBD2
cdr3_nt: TGTGCCAGCAGCTTATCACTAGCGGCGAGCTCCTACGAGCAGTACTTC
cdr3_aa: CASSLSLAASSYEQYF

clone_size: NA
v_call: TRBV10-3
j_call: TRBJ2-1
d_call: NA
cdr3_nt: TGTGCCATCAGTGAGTCGCGGACCAGCTCCTACAATGAGCAGTTCTTC
cdr3_aa: CAISESRTSSYNEQFF

clone_size: NA
v_call: TRBV6-2/TRBV6-3
j_call: TRBJ2-1
d_call: TRBD2
cdr3_nt: TGTGCCAGCAGTTTCCCTACCCGCCGACTAGCGGGAGATCTCCACAATGAGCAGTTCTTC
cdr3_aa: CASSFPTRRLAGDLHNEQFF

clone_size: few
v_call: TRBV28
j_call: TRBJ2-6
d_call: TRBD2
cdr3_nt: TGTGCCAGCGAGACTAGCGGGAAGTCTGGGGCCAACGTCCTGACTTTC
cdr3_aa: CASETSGKSGANVLTF

clone_size: NA
v_call: TRBV19
j_call: TRBJ2-1
d_call: TRBD1
cdr3_nt: TGTGCCAGTAGTCCGCGGACAGGGTCGTCTCGCAATGAGCAGTTCTTC
cdr3_aa: CASSPRTGSSRNEQFF

clone_size: many
v_call: TRBV12-3/TRBV12-4
j_call: TRBJ2-3
d_call: NA
cdr3_nt: TGTGCCAGCACCCCCCACCCCGCAAACCCTAGCACAGATACGCAGTATTTT
cdr3_aa: CASTPHPANPSTDTQYF

clone_size: NA
v_call: TRBV10-3
j_call: TRBJ2-2
d_call: TRBD2
cdr3_nt: TGTGCCATCAGTCAACTAGCGGGAGACACCGGGGAGCTGTTTTTT
cdr3_aa: CAISQLAGDTGELFF

clone_size: NA
v_call: TRBV7-8
j_call: TRBJ1-2
d_call: NA
cdr3_nt: TGTGCCAGCAGCGTAGGACATCCCAACTATGGCTACACCTTC
cdr3_aa: CASSVGHPNYGYTF

clone_size: few
v_call: TRBV20-1
j_call: TRBJ2-7
d_call: TRBD2
cdr3_nt: TGCAGTGCTACGACTAGCGGGAGGAAACCCTACGAGCAGTACTTC
cdr3_aa: CSATTSGRKPYEQYF

clone_size: NA
v_call: TRBV4-3
j_call: TRBJ2-2
d_call: TRBD2
cdr3_nt: TGCGCCAGCTCTGGGGTAGCGGGATTAAACACCGGGGAGCTGTTTTTT
cdr3_aa: CASSGVAGLNTGELFF

clone_size: few
v_call: TRBV5-1
j_call: TRBJ2-7
d_call: TRBD1
cdr3_nt: TGCGCCAGCACTCCCTGGGACAGCTCCTACGAGCAGTACTTC
cdr3_aa: CASTPWDSSYEQYF

clone_size: few
v_call: TRBV29-1
j_call: TRBJ1-1
d_call: TRBD1
cdr3_nt: TGCAGCGTGAACAGGGGCAGCAACACTGAAGCTTTCTTT
cdr3_aa: CSVNRGSNTEAFF

clone_size: few
v_call: TRBV29-1
j_call: TRBJ2-1
d_call: TRBD1
cdr3_nt: TGCAGCGTGGAGCTACAGGGGAGCTCCTACAATGAGCAGTTCTTC
cdr3_aa: CSVELQGSSYNEQFF

clone_size: NA
v_call: TRBV18
j_call: TRBJ2-6
d_call: TRBD1
cdr3_nt: TGTGCCAGCTCACCTGGACAGGGGGCGTTGTACGGGGCCAACGTCCTGACTTTC
cdr3_aa: CASSPGQGALYGANVLTF

clone_size: NA
v_call: TRBV28
j_call: TRBJ2-1
d_call: NA
cdr3_nt: TGTGCCAGCAGTTCCCGCCCCGGGAGTGAGCAGTTCTTC
cdr3_aa: CASSSRPGSEQFF

clone_size: few
v_call: TRBV20-1
j_call: TRBJ1-4
d_call: TRBD1
cdr3_nt: TGCAGTGCTAGAAGGAACAGGGGTAATGAAAAACTGTTTTTT
cdr3_aa: CSARRNRGNEKLFF

clone_size: few
v_call: TRBV20-1
j_call: TRBJ2-2
d_call: TRBD1
cdr3_nt: TGCAGTGCTAGAGAATTCAGGGGGCCGAACACCGGGGAGCTGTTTTTT
cdr3_aa: CSAREFRGPNTGELFF

clone_size: few
v_call: TRBV28
j_call: TRBJ2-3
d_call: NA
cdr3_nt: TGTGCCAGCATCCCTAGCGAGGGGAGGACAGATACGCAGTATTTT
cdr3_aa: CASIPSEGRTDTQYF

clone_size: NA
v_call: TRBV7-2
j_call: TRBJ2-7
d_call: TRBD2
cdr3_nt: TGTGCCAGCAGCTTAGCCGGGACTAGCGGGAAGCATTCCTACTACGAGCAGTACTTC
cdr3_aa: CASSLAGTSGKHSYYEQYF

clone_size: few
v_call: TRBV29-1
j_call: TRBJ2-1
d_call: TRBD2
cdr3_nt: TGCAGCGTTGGCTCCCCTAGCGGGACCCTCGGAGAGCAGTTCTTC
cdr3_aa: CSVGSPSGTLGEQFF

clone_size: NA
v_call: TRBV29-1
j_call: TRBJ2-7
d_call: TRBD1
cdr3_nt: TGCAGCGCCCTGACAGGGGGGGGGAGGGGGCAGTACTTC
cdr3_aa: CSALTGGGRGQYF

clone_size: NA
v_call: TRBV5-5
j_call: TRBJ2-1
d_call: NA
cdr3_nt: TGTGCCAGCAGCTTGGCCCAGGGCCCTTACAATGAGCAGTTCTTC
cdr3_aa: CASSLAQGPYNEQFF

clone_size: NA
v_call: TRBV4-2
j_call: TRBJ2-2
d_call: TRBD2
cdr3_nt: TGTGCCAGCAGCCAAGTAGATACTAGCGATCACACCGGGGAGCTGTTTTTT
cdr3_aa: CASSQVDTSDHTGELFF

clone_size: many
v_call: TRBV10-3
j_call: TRBJ2-1
d_call: TRBD2
cdr3_nt: TGTGCCATCAGTGAGTCAGGGACGGGAGGAGGGGAGCAGTTCTTC
cdr3_aa: CAISESGTGGGEQFF

clone_size: few
v_call: TRBV5-4
j_call: TRBJ2-3
d_call: NA
cdr3_nt: TGTGCCAGCAGCTTTGCAGGTATCACAGATACGCAGTATTTT
cdr3_aa: CASSFAGITDTQYF

clone_size: NA
v_call: TRBV11-1
j_call: TRBJ2-2
d_call: TRBD1
cdr3_nt: TGTGCCAGCAGCCCCAAATTTCGACAGGGGGTTTCGACCGGGGAGCTGTTTTTT
cdr3_aa: CASSPKFRQGVSTGELFF

clone_size: once
v_call: TRBV4-2
j_call: TRBJ1-5
d_call: NA
cdr3_nt: TGTGCCAGCAGCCAAGATAGACCCCGGGTTTATAGCAATCAGCCCCAGCATTTT
cdr3_aa: CASSQDRPRVYSNQPQHF

clone_size: NA
v_call: TRBV19
j_call: TRBJ1-5
d_call: NA
cdr3_nt: TGTGCCAGTAGTATAGAGGTCTGGGATCAGCCCCAGCATTTT
cdr3_aa: CASSIEVWDQPQHF

clone_size: NA
v_call: TRBV29-1
j_call: TRBJ2-7
d_call: NA
cdr3_nt: TGCAGCGTGCCGGGCGGATCGACCTACGAGCAGTACTTC
cdr3_aa: CSVPGGSTYEQYF

clone_size: few
v_call: TRBV10-3
j_call: TRBJ2-4
d_call: TRBD2
cdr3_nt: TGTGCCATCTTAAGGCTAGCGGGGAGCCCGGCCAAAAACATTCAGTACTTC
cdr3_aa: CAILRLAGSPAKNIQYF

clone_size: many
v_call: TRBV4-3
j_call: TRBJ2-7
d_call: NA
cdr3_nt: TGCGCCAGCAGCCAAGATTGGGCAATCTACGAGCAGTACTTC
cdr3_aa: CASSQDWAIYEQYF

clone_size: few
v_call: TRBV3-1
j_call: TRBJ1-3
d_call: TRBD1
cdr3_nt: TGTGCCAGCAGCCTTCCGGACAGGACTCCAGCTGGAAACACCATATATTTT
cdr3_aa: CASSLPDRTPAGNTIYF

clone_size: few
v_call: TRBV4-3
j_call: TRBJ2-5
d_call: NA
cdr3_nt: TGCGCCAGCAGCCAAGGTGGACAGCCTCTAGGCGAGACCCAGTACTTC
cdr3_aa: CASSQGGQPLGETQYF

clone_size: NA
v_call: TRBV5-1
j_call: TRBJ2-7
d_call: NA
cdr3_nt: TGCGCCAGCAGCTTGACCGGGACAACTTACTACGAGCAGTACTTC
cdr3_aa: CASSLTGTTYYEQYF

clone_size: NA
v_call: TRBV20-1
j_call: TRBJ2-5
d_call: TRBD1
cdr3_nt: TGCAGTGCTAAAAACTACCGGGACAGAGAACAAGAGACCCAGTACTTC
cdr3_aa: CSAKNYRDREQETQYF